A selection of T cell receptor beta chains follows, all from one sample in a study of shared clonotypes between healthy human individuals. TCRdb's copy holds only in-frame clones and misses some; the assay was immunoSEQ multiplex PCR. The top ten hold approximately 1.1% of the sample, which has 1,500,000 or so clones, approximately 96% seen once. The source material was naive CD4+ T cells sorted from blood. Every receptor here comes from a man aged 25-40 years in good health. CDR3s include the opening cysteine and the closing phenylalanine or tryptophan.

V | CDR3
TRBV28 | CASRTSSVQETQYF
TRBV29-1 | CSVSSGSYNEQFF
TRBV11-2 | CASSARNSYEQYF
TRBV7-9 | CASSLSGGLGNTIYF
TRBV9 | CASSELAGGGSDTQYF
TRBV18 | CASSPRQGLEEQFF
TRBV19 | CASSQRSGELFF
TRBV28 | CASSLSGQGLYEQYF
TRBV4-3 | CASRRAYSNTGELFF
TRBV28 | CASRTSGPETQYF
TRBV27 | CASSLSIQGYGYTF
TRBV6-5 | CASSLTWGSNQPQHF
TRBV7-9 | CASSPGLAGPQETQYF
TRBV28 | CASSLDPDYYGYTF
TRBV6-1 | CASSAVYEQYF
TRBV14 | CASSQSPGLSTDTQYF
TRBV6-1 | CASKTTSSYNEQFF
TRBV7-2 | CASGRQSLNTEAFF
TRBV9 | CASSPPRKTRGTGELFF
TRBV11-3 | CASSTQMNTEAFF
TRBV2 | CASSRETNQPQHF
TRBV19 | CASRRDRGYGYTF
TRBV5-4 | CASSLGGQGLPNEKLFF
TRBV30 | CAWSNRDGSGYTF
TRBV27 | CASSLYFGSYF
TRBV2 | CASSAEAGNTIYF
TRBV18 | CASSPYALAGADEQYF
TRBV11-2 | CASSQIRGGTDTQYF
TRBV5-1 | CASSLMGQGTVFYEQYF
TRBV11-2 | CASSSPPGTGYF
TRBV7-2 | CASSLGLKSAEAFF